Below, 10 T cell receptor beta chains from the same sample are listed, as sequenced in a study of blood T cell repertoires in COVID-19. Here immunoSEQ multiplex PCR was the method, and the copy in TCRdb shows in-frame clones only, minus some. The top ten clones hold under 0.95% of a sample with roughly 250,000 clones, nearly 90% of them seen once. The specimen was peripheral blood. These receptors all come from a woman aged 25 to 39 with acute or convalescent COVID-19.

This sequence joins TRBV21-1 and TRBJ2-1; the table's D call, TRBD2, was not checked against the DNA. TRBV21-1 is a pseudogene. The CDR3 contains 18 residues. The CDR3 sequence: CASSPEGLAGNSGNEQFF. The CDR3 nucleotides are TGTGCCAGCAGTCCGGAGGGACTAGCGGGGAACAGCGGGAATGAGCAGTTCTTC.

Here the CDR3 reads CASRIRDRHNSPLHF. CDR3 in DNA: TGTGCCAGCAGAATTCGGGACAGGCATAATTCACCCCTCCACTTT. V gene TRBV27 combines with J gene TRBJ1-6; 8 positions agree with TRBD1. The CDR3 loop spans 15 amino acids. With V trimmed by 6 bases and J by 5 bases, 6 bases remained unmatched. Germline V gene data show CDR1 as MNHEY and CDR2 as SMNVEV (reference sequence).

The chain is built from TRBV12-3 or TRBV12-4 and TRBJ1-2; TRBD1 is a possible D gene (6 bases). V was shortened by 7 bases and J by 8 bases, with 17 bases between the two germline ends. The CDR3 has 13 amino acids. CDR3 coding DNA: TGTGCCAGCACCTGGCGGGGGGCGCAGGGCTACACCTTC. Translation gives CASTWRGAQGYTF.

The CDR3 region is CASRLAGVTEQYF. CDR3 sequence (DNA): TGTGCCAGTCGACTAGCGGGAGTAACCGAGCAGTACTTC. The chain couples TRBV15 to TRBJ2-7, with 12 bases that match TRBD2. The CDR3 has 13 amino acids. Germline V gene sequence: CDR1 LNHNV, CDR2 YYDKDF (reference sequence). V was clipped by 10 bases and J by 6 bases; unmatched bases: 7.

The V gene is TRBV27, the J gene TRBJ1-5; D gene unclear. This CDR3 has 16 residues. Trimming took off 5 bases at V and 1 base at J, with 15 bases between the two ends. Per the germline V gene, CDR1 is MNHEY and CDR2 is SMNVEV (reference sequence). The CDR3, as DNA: TGTGCCAGCAGTACCCTTTCGGGGTTGAGCAATCAGCCCCAGCATTTT. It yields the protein CASSTLSGLSNQPQHF.

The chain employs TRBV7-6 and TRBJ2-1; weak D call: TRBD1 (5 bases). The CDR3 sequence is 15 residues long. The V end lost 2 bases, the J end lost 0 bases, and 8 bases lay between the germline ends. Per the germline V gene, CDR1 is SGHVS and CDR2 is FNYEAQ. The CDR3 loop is CASSLSQASYNEQFF. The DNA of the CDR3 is TGTGCCAGCAGCTTATCACAGGCCTCCTACAATGAGCAGTTCTTC. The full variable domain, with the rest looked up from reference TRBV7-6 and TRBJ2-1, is GAGVSQSPRYKVTKRGQDVALRCDPISGHVSLYWYRQALGQGPEFLTYFNYEAQQDKSGLPNDRFSAERPEGSISTLTIQRTEQRDSAMYRCASSLSQASYNEQFFGPGTRLTVL.

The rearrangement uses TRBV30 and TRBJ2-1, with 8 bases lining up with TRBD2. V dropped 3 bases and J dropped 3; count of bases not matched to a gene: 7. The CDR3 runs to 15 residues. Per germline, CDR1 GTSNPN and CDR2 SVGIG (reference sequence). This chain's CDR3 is CAWRRGGGHYNEQFF. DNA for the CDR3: TGTGCCTGGAGACGGGGGGGCGGCCACTACAATGAGCAGTTCTTC.

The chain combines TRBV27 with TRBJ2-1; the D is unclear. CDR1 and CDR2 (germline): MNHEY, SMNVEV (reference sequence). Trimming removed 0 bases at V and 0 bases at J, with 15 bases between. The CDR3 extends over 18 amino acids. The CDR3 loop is CASSLSPPRWVSYNEQFF. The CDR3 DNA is TGTGCCAGCAGTTTATCTCCCCCCAGGTGGGTCTCCTACAATGAGCAGTTCTTC.

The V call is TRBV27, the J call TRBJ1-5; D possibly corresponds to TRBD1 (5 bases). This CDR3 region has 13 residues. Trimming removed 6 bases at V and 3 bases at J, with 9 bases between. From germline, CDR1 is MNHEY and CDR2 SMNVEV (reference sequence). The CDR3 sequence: CASSRVANQPQHF. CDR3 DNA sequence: TGTGCCAGCAGCAGGGTTGCCAATCAGCCCCAGCATTTT.

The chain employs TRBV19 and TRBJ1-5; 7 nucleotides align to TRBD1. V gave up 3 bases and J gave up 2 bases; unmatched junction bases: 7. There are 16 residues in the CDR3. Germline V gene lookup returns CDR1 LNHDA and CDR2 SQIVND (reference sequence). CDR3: CASSITGVGGNQPQHF. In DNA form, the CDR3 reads TGTGCCAGTAGTATCACAGGGGTAGGGGGCAATCAGCCCCAGCATTTT.